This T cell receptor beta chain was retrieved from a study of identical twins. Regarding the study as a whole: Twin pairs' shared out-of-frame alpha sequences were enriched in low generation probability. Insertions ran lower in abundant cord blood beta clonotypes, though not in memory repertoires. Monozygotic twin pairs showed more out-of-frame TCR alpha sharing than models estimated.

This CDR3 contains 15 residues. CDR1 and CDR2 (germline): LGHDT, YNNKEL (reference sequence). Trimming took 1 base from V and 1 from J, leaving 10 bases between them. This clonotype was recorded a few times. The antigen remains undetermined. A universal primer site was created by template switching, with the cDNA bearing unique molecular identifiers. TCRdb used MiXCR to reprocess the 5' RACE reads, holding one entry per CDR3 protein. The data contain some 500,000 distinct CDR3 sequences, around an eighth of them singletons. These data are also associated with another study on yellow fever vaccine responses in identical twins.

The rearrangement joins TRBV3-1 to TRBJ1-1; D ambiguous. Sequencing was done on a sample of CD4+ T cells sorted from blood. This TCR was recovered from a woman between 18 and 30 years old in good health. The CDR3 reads CASSQGGSRNTEAFF. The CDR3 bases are TGTGCCAGCAGCCAAGGCGGCAGCAGGAACACTGAAGCTTTCTTT.